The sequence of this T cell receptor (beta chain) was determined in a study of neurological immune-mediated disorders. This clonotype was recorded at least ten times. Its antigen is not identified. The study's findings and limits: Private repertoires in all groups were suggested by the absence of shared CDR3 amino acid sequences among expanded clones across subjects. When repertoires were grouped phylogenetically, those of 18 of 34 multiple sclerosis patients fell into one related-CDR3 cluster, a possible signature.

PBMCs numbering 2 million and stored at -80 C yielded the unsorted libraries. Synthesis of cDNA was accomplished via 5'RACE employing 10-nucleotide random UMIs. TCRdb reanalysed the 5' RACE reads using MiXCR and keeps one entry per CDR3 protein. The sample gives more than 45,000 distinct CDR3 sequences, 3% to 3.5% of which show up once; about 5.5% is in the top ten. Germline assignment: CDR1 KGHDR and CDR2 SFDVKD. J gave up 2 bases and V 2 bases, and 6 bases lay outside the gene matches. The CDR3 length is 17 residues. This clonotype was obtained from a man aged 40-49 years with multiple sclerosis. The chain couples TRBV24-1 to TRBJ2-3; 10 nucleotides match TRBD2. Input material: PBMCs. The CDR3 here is CATSDSRLAGVTDTQYF. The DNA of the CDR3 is TGTGCCACCAGTGATTCCCGCCTAGCGGGGGTCACAGATACGCAGTATTTT.